This T cell receptor beta chain was captured by sequencing in a study of T cell repertoires in cytomegalovirus infection. About the research overall: A matching HLA type, together with CMV infection, was signaled by public TCR beta signatures. Study results and limitations: The study identified carriers of CMV plus the relevant HLA from cumulative public TCR beta family frequency.

The sample holds many counts of this clonotype. Antigen specificity is unknown. MiXCR was run by TCRdb on the reads, yielding one entry per CDR3 protein. The sample has tens of thousands of distinct CDR3 sequences, 3% to 4% seen once; the top ten hold roughly a fifth. This CDR3 is 16 amino acids long. V lost 6 bases and J lost 2, with 19 bases in between. Germline CDR1 MDHEN, CDR2 SYDVKM. The gene calls are TRBV28 and TRBJ1-2, with D maybe TRBD1 (5 bases). This TCR was sampled from a human donor in good health (CMV status not recorded). Some clones in this sample may be carry-over from other donors' samples. The sequenced material came from PBMCs. CDR3 DNA: TGTGCCAGCAGCGCGGCCGGGACGGACTACAACTATGGCTACACCTTC. This codes for CASSAAGTDYNYGYTF.